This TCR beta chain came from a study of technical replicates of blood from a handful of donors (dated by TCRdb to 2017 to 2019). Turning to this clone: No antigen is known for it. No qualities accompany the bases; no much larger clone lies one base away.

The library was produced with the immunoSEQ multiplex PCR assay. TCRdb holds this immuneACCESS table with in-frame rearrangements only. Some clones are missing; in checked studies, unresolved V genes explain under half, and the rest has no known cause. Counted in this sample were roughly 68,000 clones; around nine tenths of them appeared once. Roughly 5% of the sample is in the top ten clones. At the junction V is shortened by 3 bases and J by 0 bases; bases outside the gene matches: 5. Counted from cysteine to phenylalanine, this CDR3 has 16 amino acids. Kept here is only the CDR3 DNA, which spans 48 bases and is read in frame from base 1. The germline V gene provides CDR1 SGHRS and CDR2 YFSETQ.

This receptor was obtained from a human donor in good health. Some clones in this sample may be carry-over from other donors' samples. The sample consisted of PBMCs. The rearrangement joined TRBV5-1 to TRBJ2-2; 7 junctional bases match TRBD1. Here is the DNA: TGCGCCAGCAGCTCGACAGGGTTCTCGAACACCGGGGAGCTGTTTTTT. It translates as CASSSTGFSNTGELFF.